This T cell receptor beta chain was obtained from a study of cytotoxic CD8 clonotypes in ibrutinib-treated CLL (dated by TCRdb to the early 2020s). Context from the whole study: The cohort was composed of some twelve relapsed/refractory and roughly 14 treatment-naive patients; IGHV unmutated status was identified in some 17 patients. Partial responses were observed in about 25 patients and complete responses in 2; after a median follow-up of roughly 62 months, remission was maintained in 15 or so patients and progression was observed in approximately 12. Samples at response were collected after a median of around twelve months of treatment, with a range of 6 to 36 months. An average of about 250,000 productive templates and 94,082 productive rearrangements was obtained per sample. Longitudinal samples were obtainable from about 30% of the 86 participants in the trial. Cryopreserved peripheral blood mononuclear cells were obtained prior to treatment, at the time of response, and at either disease progression or sustained remission. Every sample from remission and from progressive disease was obtained while the patients were still on ibrutinib. Here is what the overall study found, with its caveats: At baseline, clonality was higher than in age-matched healthy donors and showed a strong correlation with circulating CD8+ T-cell counts. Sampling times were not matched between patients in sustained remission and patients whose disease was progressing, and lymph node repertoires were not examined. Public clonotypes were rare and either contracted or stayed stable during treatment, and the rise in clonality at ibrutinib response reflected the expansion of private clonotypes. Clonality increased at ibrutinib response, stayed stable in sustained remission, and fell back toward baseline at progression.

Taken with the paper, the label for time point translates to: 12 to 13 months on ibrutinib. For TCR beta library preparation, approximately 2 micrograms of genomic DNA were isolated from cryopreserved PBMCs. Longitudinal blood samples from CLL patients on ibrutinib monotherapy were analyzed using high-throughput TCR beta sequencing. The patients took part in an open-label, single-center phase 2 trial of ibrutinib monotherapy. Details on this clone: Its antigen is not yet known. No much larger clonotype is one base removed from it; base qualities were not supplied.

The goal of deep resolution MiSeq sequencing was a depth between 1 in 1 million and 1 in 200,000 T cells, and coverage averaged 10x per clonotype. The immunoSEQ hsTCRB Kit was used to generate the TCR beta libraries. The study's processing was this. Data were analyzed with ImmunoSEQ Data Assistant and ImmunoSEQ Analyzer, with V, D and J genes assigned per IMGT definitions. Clonality, which ranges from 0 to 1, was calculated by subtracting the normalized Shannon entropy of productive rearrangement frequencies from one. Public clonotype analysis was restricted to overrepresented clonotypes comprising at least 0.05% of each patient's repertoire. About a dozen age-matched healthy donor repertoires from immuneACCESS served as clonality controls. Drawn from immuneACCESS, this table holds only the in-frame rearrangements with V and J called that TCRdb kept. Clones are partly lost; checked studies trace under half to an unresolved V gene and leave the rest unexplained. That table furnishes V, J and clone size, whereas the DNA furnished D and trimming. The sample yields about 68,000 clones; 68% were counted once. The top ten hold approximately 5% of the sample.

The germline V gene (reference sequence) specifies SEHNR as CDR1 and FQNEAQ as CDR2. Counted from cysteine to phenylalanine, this CDR3 has 15 amino acids. Only CDR3 DNA is held: 45 bases, read in frame from base 1. V lost 1 base and J lost 2 bases; the stretch between them is 11 bases long. Specimen: PBMCs, collected after 12 months of ibrutinib treatment. The rearrangement joined TRBV7-9 to TRBJ2-5, with TRBD1 perhaps the D gene, on 6 matching bases. The origin of this receptor is a human donor with chronic lymphocytic leukemia. This receptor has the CDR3 CASSLGNRAQETQYF. The nucleotide sequence is TGTGCCAGCAGCTTAGGGAACAGGGCTCAAGAGACCCAGTACTTC.